One sample yielded the 22 T cell receptor beta chains listed below, sequenced in a study of T cells in Graves' hyperthyroidism and ophthalmopathy. Template material for amplifying TCR beta CDR3 regions consisted of RNA transcripts. The HTBI primer set drove a first-round RT-PCR of the TCR CDR3. TCRdb redid the calling of the multiplex PCR reads with MiXCR, one entry per CDR3 protein. Among almost 500,000 distinct CDR3 sequences listed, approximately 23% were seen once. Sequencing was carried out using blood. These receptors came from a woman in her 70s with Graves' ophthalmopathy.

This chain links TRBV19 with TRBJ2-3; D unresolved. Per the germline V gene, CDR1 is LNHDA and CDR2 is SQIVND (reference sequence). This CDR3 has 14 residues. The V and J ends lost 3 bases and 6 bases respectively, with 13 bases between them. CDR3 coding DNA: TGTGCCAGTAGTATGACGGACCGAAGGGATACGCAGTATTTT. Translation: CASSMTDRRDTQYF.

This chain joins TRBV27 and TRBJ2-7, with 10 bases matching TRBD2. The CDR3 is 14 residues long. Germline V gene data show CDR1 as MNHEY and CDR2 as SMNVEV (reference sequence). Trimming took 5 bases from V and 6 from J; bases not matched to a gene: 7. CDR3 sequence (DNA): TGTGCCAGCAGTGCAAGCGGGAGGGCCTTCGAGCAGTACTTC. Amino acids: CASSASGRAFEQYF.

In its sample, this clonotype was seen many times. The J gene is TRBJ1-1, the V gene TRBV6-5; D ambiguous. V lost 1 base and J lost 0, with 6 bases in between. The CDR3 extends over 14 amino acids. The germline V gene encodes CDR1 MNHEY and CDR2 SVGAGI. CDR3 DNA sequence: TGTGCCAGCAGTTACTACCCTATGAACACTGAAGCTTTCTTT. It is translated as CASSYYPMNTEAFF.

The sample holds a few counts of this clonotype. The J gene is TRBJ2-3, the V gene TRBV18; 10 positions match TRBD2. Germline V gene sequence: CDR1 KGHSH, CDR2 LQKENI. The CDR3 is 15 amino acids. J lost 3 bases, V lost 3 bases, and 3 bases had no gene match. CDR3 nucleotides: TGTGCCAGCTCACCCCTAGCGGGAGCAACAGATACGCAGTATTTT. Translating it yields CASSPLAGATDTQYF.

This clonotype was counted between two and nine times. V is TRBV20-1 and J is TRBJ1-1; D gene ambiguous. Germline loops: CDR1 DFQATT, CDR2 SNEGSKA (reference sequence). The CDR3 consists of 13 residues. V was pared by 2 bases and J by 5 bases, with 12 bases between. CDR3 bases: TGCAGTGCTAGAATCGTTCGTGGTACTGAAGCTTTCTTT. This translates into CSARIVRGTEAFF.

V is TRBV4-2 and J is TRBJ2-7; D unresolved. CDR1 and CDR2 from the germline V gene are LGHNA and YNFKEQ. The CDR3 consists of 14 residues. Between the trimmed V and J ends, which lost 4 bases and 5 bases, there was a span of 15 bases. Here the CDR3 DNA reads TGTGCCAGCAGCCCCCTGGGTAGTACCCACGAGCAGTACTTC. It is translated as CASSPLGSTHEQYF.

This clonotype has just a few counts. This sequence joins TRBV5-1 and TRBJ2-3; D is perhaps TRBD2 (6 bases). This CDR3 region has 14 residues. The V end lost 4 bases, the J end lost 8 bases, and 17 bases lay between the germline ends. Germline values: CDR1 SGHRS, CDR2 YFSETQ. In nucleotides, the CDR3 is TGCGCCAGCAGCACCGGGGCGTCGGGGGTTACGCAGTATTTT. As protein: CASSTGASGVTQYF.

The V call is TRBV12-3 or TRBV12-4, the J call TRBJ2-1; TRBD2 matches 9 bases. This CDR3 region has 15 residues. The ends lost 8 bases at V and 8 bases at J; junction bases unmatched: 13. CDR3 region: CASEGGASGTDEQFF. The CDR3 DNA reads TGTGCCAGCGAAGGGGGGGCTAGCGGGACTGATGAGCAGTTCTTC.

The CDR3 nucleotides read TGTGCCAGCAGCTTGACAGGGGGCGACACTGAAGCTTTCTTT. This sequence encodes CASSLTGGDTEAFF. The chain combines TRBV7-2 with TRBJ1-1, with 10 bases aligning to TRBD1. The V gene end was trimmed by 3 bases and the J gene end by 3 bases; junction bases not matched to a gene: 1. The CDR3 runs to 14 residues. CDR1 is SGHTA and CDR2 is FQGNSA in the germline V gene.

The sample holds many counts of this clonotype. The J gene is TRBJ2-2, the V gene TRBV11-2, with 16 bases fitting TRBD2. Germline V gene sequence: CDR1 SGHAT, CDR2 FQNNGV. V lost 6 bases to trimming and J lost 4 bases; unmatched junction nucleotides: 2. The CDR3 runs 16 residues. The CDR3 is CASRGLAGGSTGELFF. CDR3 DNA: TGTGCCAGCAGGGGACTAGCGGGAGGGAGCACCGGGGAGCTGTTTTTT.

This clonotype came up many times. The rearrangement links TRBV28 to TRBJ2-7; possible D gene TRBD2, 6 bases. The V gene lost 1 base and the J gene lost 0 bases, with 13 bases spanning the gap. The length of the CDR3 is 16 residues. Per germline, CDR1 MDHEN and CDR2 SYDVKM. The chain's CDR3 is CASSLYRGGLSYEQYF. The CDR3 bases are TGTGCCAGCAGTTTATATCGGGGAGGCCTCTCCTACGAGCAGTACTTC.

CDR3 nucleotide sequence: TGTGCCAGCAGTTACTTCGGGGTTCGGGTGAGCCCGACAACCTACAATGAGCAGTTCTTC. It codes for CASSYFGVRVSPTTYNEQFF. The J gene is TRBJ2-1, the V gene TRBV6-2 or TRBV6-3, with a weak D call TRBD2 (5 bases). V lost 1 base and J 2 bases, leaving 24 bases between the germline ends. The CDR3 is 20 residues long. Germline V gene sequence: CDR1 MNHEY, CDR2 SVGEGT.

The V and J genes are TRBV28 and TRBJ2-5, with a weak D call TRBD1 (6 bases). Germline V lookup: CDR1 MDHEN, CDR2 SYDVKM. This CDR3 is 12 amino acids long. Between the trimmed V and J ends, which lost 11 bases and 6 bases, there was a span of 16 bases. The CDR3, as DNA: TGTGCCTCCCGAGGGGGTGTGCAGACCCAGTACTTC. Translated: CASRGGVQTQYF.

This clonotype was counted only a few times. This chain joins TRBV28 and TRBJ2-5; 7 positions match TRBD1. The CDR3 consists of 14 residues. Looked up from germline, CDR1 is MDHEN and CDR2 is SYDVKM. V shed 4 bases, J shed 5 bases, and the junction held 7 bases outside the gene matches. CDR3: CASSSQGDWETQYF. In nucleotides, the CDR3 is TGTGCCAGCAGTTCTCAGGGGGATTGGGAGACCCAGTACTTC.

The chain employs TRBV12-5 and TRBJ2-2; 12 bases map to TRBD2. CDR1 LGHNT and CDR2 FRNRAP come from the germline V gene. J was trimmed by 8 bases and V by 7 bases; bases with no gene match: 11. CDR3 length equals 16 residues. The CDR3 bases are TGTGCTAGTGCCGATGGGACTAGCGGGCTATCGGGGGAGCTGTTTTTT. Residues: CASADGTSGLSGELFF. The entire variable domain, with the rest obtained from reference TRBV12-5 and TRBJ2-2, is as follows: DARVTQTPRHKVTEMGQEVTMRCQPILGHNTVFWYRQTMMQGLELLAYFRNRAPLDDSGMPKDRFSAEMPDATLATLKIQPSEPRDSAVYFCASADGTSGLSGELFFGEGSRLTVL.

A word on this clonotype: Lacking the conserved final phenylalanine or tryptophan, this CDR3 likely reflects a read error. This chain joins TRBV3-1 and TRBJ1-1, with D hard to call. Germline V gene sequence: CDR1 LGHDT, CDR2 YNNKEL (reference sequence). The V and J ends lost 1 base and 1 base respectively, with 7 bases between them. CDR3 size: 14 residues. The CDR3 sequence is CASSQGITNTEAFL. The CDR3 region has the DNA TGTGCCAGCAGCCAAGGAATCACGAACACTGAAGCTTTCCTT.

This clonotype occurred many times. V and J are TRBV28 and TRBJ2-7, with D perhaps assigned TRBD1 or TRBD2 (5 bases each). The CDR3 has 15 amino acids. Looked up from germline, CDR1 is MDHEN and CDR2 is SYDVKM. V was cut by 4 bases and J by 5 bases, with 18 bases left in between. The DNA for the CDR3 is TGTGCCAGCAGTTCTACGGGACGCCTCCGGAACGAGCAGTACTTC. Protein: CASSSTGRLRNEQYF.

The chain combines TRBV9 with TRBJ1-6; D possibly corresponds to TRBD1 (6 bases). V lost 3 bases and J lost 9, with 13 bases in between. CDR3 length: 14 residues. Per the germline V gene, CDR1 is SGDLS and CDR2 is YYNGEE. CDR3 in amino acids: CASSDGTLSSPLHF. For the CDR3, the DNA is TGTGCCAGCAGCGACGGGACATTGAGTTCACCCCTCCACTTT.

V gene TRBV28 combines with J gene TRBJ2-7; TRBD2 matches at 12 bases. CDR1 is MDHEN, CDR2 SYDVKM, per germline. J was trimmed by 3 bases and V by 5 bases; bases with no gene match: 8. The CDR3 extends over 16 amino acids. CDR3 in DNA: TGTGCCAGCAGTCCCACAGGACTAGCGGGGAACTACGAGCAGTACTTC. It translates to CASSPTGLAGNYEQYF.

The rearrangement joins TRBV6-2 or TRBV6-3 to TRBJ1-2; 7 bases map to TRBD1. The CDR3 totals 14 residues. The J segment lost 0 bases and the V segment lost 10 bases, leaving 8 bases of the junction unmatched. CDR1 is MNHEY, CDR2 SVGEGT, per germline. CDR3 sequence: CATIAGTANYGYTF. Written as DNA, the CDR3 is TGTGCCACCATTGCCGGGACAGCTAACTATGGCTACACCTTC.

The chain employs TRBV30 and TRBJ1-3; TRBD1 is a possible D gene (5 bases). Deletions cut 4 bases from V and 2 bases from J, with 12 bases between. The V gene's germline CDR1 is GTSNPN and CDR2 SVGIG (reference sequence). This CDR3 has 14 amino acids. The CDR3 DNA reads as TGTGCCTGGACGAGGGACCCCGCTGGAAACACCATATATTTT. This encodes CAWTRDPAGNTIYF.

In this sample, this clonotype turned up a few times. The rearrangement joins TRBV4-3 to TRBJ1-2; no reliable D call. The germline gives CDR1 LGHNA, CDR2 YSLEER. This CDR3 has 13 amino acids. V lost 4 bases to trimming and J lost 7 bases, with 13 bases between them. CDR3 coding DNA: TGCGCCAGCAGCCCAACGGGGTACGGTGGCTACACCTTC. Residues: CASSPTGYGGYTF.